This T cell receptor (beta chain) is from a study of blood T cells in healthy people across ages. Using a J-beta primer mix together with a sample-barcoded 5' primer, a second PCR was run for about 6 to 12 cycles. TCRdb reanalysed the 5' RACE reads using MiXCR and keeps one entry per CDR3 protein. The repertoire holds around 850,000 distinct CDR3 sequences, 35% to 40% seen once, with approximately 13% in the top ten. The CDR3 contains 18 residues. Germline assignment: CDR1 SGDLS and CDR2 YYNGEE. Comments on this clonotype: This may come from a read error, since a much larger clone is one base off.

V and J are TRBV9 and TRBJ2-5; the D gene could be TRBD1 or TRBD2 (5 bases each). The J call may be mistaken, given a closer DNA end match to TRBJ2-7. Material for sequencing was blood. The TCR comes from a man between 18 and 35 years old in good health. CDR3 sequence: CASSAGQGASSVPYEQYF. The DNA for the CDR3 is TGTGCCAGCAGCGCAGGTCAGGGCGCTAGCTCGGTCCCCTACGAGCAGTACTTC.